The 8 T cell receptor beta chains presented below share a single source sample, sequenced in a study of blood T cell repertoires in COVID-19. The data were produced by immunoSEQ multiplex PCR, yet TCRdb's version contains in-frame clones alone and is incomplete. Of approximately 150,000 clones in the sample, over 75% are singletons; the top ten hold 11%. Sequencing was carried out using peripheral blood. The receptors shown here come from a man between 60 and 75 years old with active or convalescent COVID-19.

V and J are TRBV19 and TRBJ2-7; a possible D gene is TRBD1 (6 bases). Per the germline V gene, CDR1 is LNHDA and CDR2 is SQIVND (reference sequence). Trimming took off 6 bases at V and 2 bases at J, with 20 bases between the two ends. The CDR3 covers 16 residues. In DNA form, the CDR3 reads TGTGCCAGTAGCCCGAGCCCGAACAGGGCTCCCTACGAGCAGTACTTC. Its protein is CASSPSPNRAPYEQYF. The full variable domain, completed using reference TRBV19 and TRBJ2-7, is DGGITQSPKYLFRKEGQNVTLSCEQNLNHDAMYWYRQDPGQGLRLIYYSQIVNDFQKGDIAEGYSVSREKKESFPLTVTSAQKNPTAFYLCASSPSPNRAPYEQYFGPGTRLTVT.

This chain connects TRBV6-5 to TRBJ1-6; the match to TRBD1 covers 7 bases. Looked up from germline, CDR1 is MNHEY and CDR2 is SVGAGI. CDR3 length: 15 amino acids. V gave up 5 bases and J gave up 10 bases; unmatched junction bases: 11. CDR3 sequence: CASSLTDRVESPLHF. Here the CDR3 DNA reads TGTGCCAGCAGTCTCACTGACAGGGTAGAATCACCCCTCCACTTT.

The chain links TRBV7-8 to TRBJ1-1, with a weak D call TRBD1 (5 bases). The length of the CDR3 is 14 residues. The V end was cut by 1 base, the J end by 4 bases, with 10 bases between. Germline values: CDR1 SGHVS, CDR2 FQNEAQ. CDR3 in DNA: TGTGCCAGCAGCTTAGTTGGGGGGGGCACTGAAGCTTTCTTT. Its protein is CASSLVGGGTEAFF.

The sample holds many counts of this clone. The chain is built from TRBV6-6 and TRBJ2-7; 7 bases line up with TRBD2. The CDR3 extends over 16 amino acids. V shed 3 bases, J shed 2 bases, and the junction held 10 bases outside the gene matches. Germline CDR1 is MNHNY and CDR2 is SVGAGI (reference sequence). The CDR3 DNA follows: TGTGCCAGCAGTTATTCTCTAGCGGAGCCCACCTACGAGCAGTACTTC. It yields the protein CASSYSLAEPTYEQYF.

Here the CDR3 reads CSVWGQGPSVYNEQFF. CDR3 sequence (DNA): TGCAGCGTTTGGGGACAGGGGCCTTCTGTTTACAATGAGCAGTTCTTC. The V and J genes are TRBV29-1 and TRBJ2-1; 10 nucleotides align to TRBD1. V lost 5 bases and J lost 4; bases outside the gene matches: 11. Germline V gene lookup returns CDR1 SQVTM and CDR2 ANQGSEA. This CDR3 is 16 amino acids long.

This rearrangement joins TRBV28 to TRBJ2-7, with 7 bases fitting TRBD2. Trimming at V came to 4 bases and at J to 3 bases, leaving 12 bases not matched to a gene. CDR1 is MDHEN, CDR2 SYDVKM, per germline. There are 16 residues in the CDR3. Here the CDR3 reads CASSSLGEGRDYEQYF. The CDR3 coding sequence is TGTGCCAGCAGTTCTCTGGGGGAGGGGAGAGACTACGAGCAGTACTTC.

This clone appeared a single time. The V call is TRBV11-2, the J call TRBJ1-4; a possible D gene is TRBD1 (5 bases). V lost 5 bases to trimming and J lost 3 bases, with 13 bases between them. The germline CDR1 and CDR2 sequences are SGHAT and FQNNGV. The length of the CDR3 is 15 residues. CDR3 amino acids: CASSAGNAPNEKLFF. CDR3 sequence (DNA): TGTGCCAGCAGCGCAGGGAACGCGCCTAATGAAAAACTGTTTTTT.

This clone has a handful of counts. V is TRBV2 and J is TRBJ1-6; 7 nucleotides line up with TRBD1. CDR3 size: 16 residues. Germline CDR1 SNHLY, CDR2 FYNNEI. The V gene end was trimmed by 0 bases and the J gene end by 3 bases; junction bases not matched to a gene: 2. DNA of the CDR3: TGTGCCAGCAGTGAAGCTCAGGGGGACTATAATTCACCCCTCCACTTT. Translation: CASSEAQGDYNSPLHF. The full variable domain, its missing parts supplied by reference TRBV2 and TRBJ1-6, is EPEVTQTPSHQVTQMGQEVILRCVPISNHLYFYWYRQILGQKVEFLVSFYNNEISEKSEIFDDQFSVERPDGSNFTLKIRSTKLEDSAMYFCASSEAQGDYNSPLHFGNGTRLTVT.